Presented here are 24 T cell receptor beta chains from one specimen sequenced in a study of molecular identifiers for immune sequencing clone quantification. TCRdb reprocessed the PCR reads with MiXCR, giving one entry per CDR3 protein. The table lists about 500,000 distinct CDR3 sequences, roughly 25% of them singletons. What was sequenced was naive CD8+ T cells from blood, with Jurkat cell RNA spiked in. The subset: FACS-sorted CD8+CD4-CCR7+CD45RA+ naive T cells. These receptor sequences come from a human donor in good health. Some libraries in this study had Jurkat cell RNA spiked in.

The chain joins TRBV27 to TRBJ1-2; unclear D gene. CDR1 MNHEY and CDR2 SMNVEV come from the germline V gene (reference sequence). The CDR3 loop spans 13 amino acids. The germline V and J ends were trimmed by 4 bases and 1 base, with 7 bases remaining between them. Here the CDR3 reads CASSYSVNYGYTF. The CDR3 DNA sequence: TGTGCCAGCAGTTACAGCGTTAACTATGGCTACACCTTC.

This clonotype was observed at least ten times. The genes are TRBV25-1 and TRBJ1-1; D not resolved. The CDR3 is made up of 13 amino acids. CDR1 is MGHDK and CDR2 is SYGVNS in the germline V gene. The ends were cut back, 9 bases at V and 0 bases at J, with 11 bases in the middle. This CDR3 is CASISLMNTEAFF. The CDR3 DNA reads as TGTGCCAGTATATCCCTCATGAACACTGAAGCTTTCTTT. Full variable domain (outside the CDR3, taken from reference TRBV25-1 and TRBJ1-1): EADIYQTPRYLVIGTGKKITLECSQTMGHDKMYWYQQDPGMELHLIHYSYGVNSTEKGDLSSESTVSRIRTEHFPLTLESARPSHTSQYLCASISLMNTEAFFGQGTRLTVV.

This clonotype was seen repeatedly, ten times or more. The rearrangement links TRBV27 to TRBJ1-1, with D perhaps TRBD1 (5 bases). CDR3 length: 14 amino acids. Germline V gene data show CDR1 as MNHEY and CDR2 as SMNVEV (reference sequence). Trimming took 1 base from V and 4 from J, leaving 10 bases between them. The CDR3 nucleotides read TGTGCCAGCAGTTTATTGTACAGGTTCACTGAAGCTTTCTTT. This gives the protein CASSLLYRFTEAFF.

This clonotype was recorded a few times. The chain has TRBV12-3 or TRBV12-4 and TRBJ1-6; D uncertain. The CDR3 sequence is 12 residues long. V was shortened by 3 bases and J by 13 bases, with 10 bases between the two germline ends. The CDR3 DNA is TGTGCCAGCAGTTTTGTCCTCTGGCCCCTCCACTTT. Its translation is CASSFVLWPLHF.

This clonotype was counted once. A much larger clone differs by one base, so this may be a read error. The CDR3 loop is CASSFGTSGLNAQYF. In nucleotides, the CDR3 is TGTGCCAGCAGCTTCGGGACTAGCGGTTTAAATGCGCAGTATTTT. This chain connects TRBV5-4 to TRBJ2-3; 11 positions match TRBD2. Germline CDR1 is SGHNT and CDR2 is YYREEE (reference sequence). The CDR3 sequence is 15 residues long. Germline trimming cut 2 bases from V and 10 bases from J; bases unmatched to any gene: 9.

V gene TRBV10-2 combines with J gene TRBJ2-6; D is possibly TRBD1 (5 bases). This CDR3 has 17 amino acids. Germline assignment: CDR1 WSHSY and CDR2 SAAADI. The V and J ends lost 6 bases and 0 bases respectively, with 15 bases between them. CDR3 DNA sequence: TGCGCCAGCAGAGACAGAGTAAACCACTCTGGGGCCAACGTCCTGACTTTC. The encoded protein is CASRDRVNHSGANVLTF.

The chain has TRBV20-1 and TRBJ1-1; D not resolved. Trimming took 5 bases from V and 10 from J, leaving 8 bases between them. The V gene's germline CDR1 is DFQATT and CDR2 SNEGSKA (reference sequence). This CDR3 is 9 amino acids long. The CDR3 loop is CSAAHLAFF. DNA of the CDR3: TGCAGTGCTGCGCACCTAGCTTTCTTT.

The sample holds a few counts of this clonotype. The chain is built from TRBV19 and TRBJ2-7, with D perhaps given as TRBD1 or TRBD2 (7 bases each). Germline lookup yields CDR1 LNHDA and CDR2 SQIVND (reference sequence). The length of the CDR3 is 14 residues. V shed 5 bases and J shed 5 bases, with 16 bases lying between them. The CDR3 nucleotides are TGTGCCAGTAGTCCAGGGGGAGGGGTGGACGAGCAGTACTTC. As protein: CASSPGGGVDEQYF.

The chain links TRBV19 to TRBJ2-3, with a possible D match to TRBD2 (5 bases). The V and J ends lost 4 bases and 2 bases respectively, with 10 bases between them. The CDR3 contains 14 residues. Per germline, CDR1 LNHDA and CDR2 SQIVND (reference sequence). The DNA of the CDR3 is TGTGCCAGTAGTACTAGCCCCCACACAGATACGCAGTATTTT. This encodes CASSTSPHTDTQYF.

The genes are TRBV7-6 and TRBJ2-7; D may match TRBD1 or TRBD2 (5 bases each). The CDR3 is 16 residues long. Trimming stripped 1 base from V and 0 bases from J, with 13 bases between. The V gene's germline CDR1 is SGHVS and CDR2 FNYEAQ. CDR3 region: CASSLGGRGGSYEQYF. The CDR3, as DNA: TGTGCCAGCAGCTTAGGTGGTCGTGGGGGCTCCTACGAGCAGTACTTC.

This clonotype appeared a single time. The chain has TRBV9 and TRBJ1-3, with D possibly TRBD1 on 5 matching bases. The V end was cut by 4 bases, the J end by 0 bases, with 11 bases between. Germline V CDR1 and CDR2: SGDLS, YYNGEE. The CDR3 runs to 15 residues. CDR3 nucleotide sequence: TGTGCCAGCAGCCCTGACAGCATCTCTGGAAACACCATATATTTT. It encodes CASSPDSISGNTIYF.

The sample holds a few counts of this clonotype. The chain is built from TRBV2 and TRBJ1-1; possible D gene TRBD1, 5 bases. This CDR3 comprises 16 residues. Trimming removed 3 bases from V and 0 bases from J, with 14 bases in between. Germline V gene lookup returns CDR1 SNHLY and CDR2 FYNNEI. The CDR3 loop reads CASSEVDGGLNTEAFF. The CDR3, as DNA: TGTGCCAGCAGTGAGGTCGACGGGGGGTTGAACACTGAAGCTTTCTTT.

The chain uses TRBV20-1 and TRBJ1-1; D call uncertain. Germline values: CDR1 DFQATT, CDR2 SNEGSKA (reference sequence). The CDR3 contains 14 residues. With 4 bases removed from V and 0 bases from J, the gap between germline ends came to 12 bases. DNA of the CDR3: TGCAGTGCTAAGGGAGGAGGGATGAACACTGAAGCTTTCTTT. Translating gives CSAKGGGMNTEAFF.

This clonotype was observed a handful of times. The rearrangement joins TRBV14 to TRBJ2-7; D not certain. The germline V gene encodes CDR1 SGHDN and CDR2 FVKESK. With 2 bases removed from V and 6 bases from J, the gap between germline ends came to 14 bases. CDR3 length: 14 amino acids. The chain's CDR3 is CASSQLEKGFEQYF. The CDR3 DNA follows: TGTGCCAGCAGCCAACTTGAGAAAGGTTTCGAGCAGTACTTC.

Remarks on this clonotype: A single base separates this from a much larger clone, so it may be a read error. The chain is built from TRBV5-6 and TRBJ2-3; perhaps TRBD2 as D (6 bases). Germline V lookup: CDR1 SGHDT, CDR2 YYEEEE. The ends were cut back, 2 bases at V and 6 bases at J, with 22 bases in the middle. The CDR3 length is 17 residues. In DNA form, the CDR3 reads TGTGCCAGCAGCTTTAAAAGCAGGGAGGAATTCATGGATACGCAGTATTTT. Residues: CASSFKSREEFMDTQYF.

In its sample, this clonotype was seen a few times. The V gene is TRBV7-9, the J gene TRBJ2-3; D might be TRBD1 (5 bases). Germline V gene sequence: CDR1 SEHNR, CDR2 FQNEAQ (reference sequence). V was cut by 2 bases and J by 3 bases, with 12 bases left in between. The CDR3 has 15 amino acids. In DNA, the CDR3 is TGTGCCAGCAGCTTAAAGGGGTTGGTAACAGATACGCAGTATTTT. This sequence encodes CASSLKGLVTDTQYF.

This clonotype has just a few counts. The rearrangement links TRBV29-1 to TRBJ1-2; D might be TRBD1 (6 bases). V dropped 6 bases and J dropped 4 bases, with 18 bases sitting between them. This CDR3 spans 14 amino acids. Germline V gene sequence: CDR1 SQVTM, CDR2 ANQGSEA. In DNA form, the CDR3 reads TGCAGCGTGGGGGGAGCAACAGGGACCTATGGCTACACCTTC. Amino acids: CSVGGATGTYGYTF.

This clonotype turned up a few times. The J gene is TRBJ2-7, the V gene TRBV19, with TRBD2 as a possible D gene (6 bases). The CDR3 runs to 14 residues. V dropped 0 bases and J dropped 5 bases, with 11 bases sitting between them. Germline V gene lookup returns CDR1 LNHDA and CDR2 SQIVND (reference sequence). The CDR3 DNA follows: TGTGCCAGTAGTATAGACGGGGGAAGCAACGAGCAGTACTTC. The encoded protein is CASSIDGGSNEQYF. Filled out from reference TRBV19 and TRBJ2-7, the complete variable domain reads DGGITQSPKYLFRKEGQNVTLSCEQNLNHDAMYWYRQDPGQGLRLIYYSQIVNDFQKGDIAEGYSVSREKKESFPLTVTSAQKNPTAFYLCASSIDGGSNEQYFGPGTRLTVT.

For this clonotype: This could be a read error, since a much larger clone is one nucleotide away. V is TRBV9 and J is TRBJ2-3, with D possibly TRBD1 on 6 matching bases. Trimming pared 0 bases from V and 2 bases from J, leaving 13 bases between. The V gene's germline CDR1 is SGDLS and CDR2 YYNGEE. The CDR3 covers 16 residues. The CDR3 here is CASSVEWGLDTDTQYF. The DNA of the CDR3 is TGTGCCAGCAGCGTAGAGTGGGGGCTTGACACAGATACGCAGTATTTT.

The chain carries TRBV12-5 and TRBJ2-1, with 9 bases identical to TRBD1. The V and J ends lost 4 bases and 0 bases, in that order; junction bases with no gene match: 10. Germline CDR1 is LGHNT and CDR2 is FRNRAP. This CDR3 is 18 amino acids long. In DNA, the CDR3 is TGTGCTAGTGGTTCCTCAAGGGGGACAGGGAGCTCCTACAATGAGCAGTTCTTC. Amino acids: CASGSSRGTGSSYNEQFF.

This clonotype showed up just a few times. The DNA of the CDR3 is TGTGCCAGCAGCGTAGGGGGGGCAACTAATGAAAAACTGTTTTTT. Translated, it gives CASSVGGATNEKLFF. The genes are TRBV9 and TRBJ1-4; a possible D gene is TRBD1 (5 bases). The V end lost 0 bases, the J end lost 0 bases, and 6 bases lay between the germline ends. The CDR3 length is 15 residues. Germline V gene lookup returns CDR1 SGDLS and CDR2 YYNGEE.

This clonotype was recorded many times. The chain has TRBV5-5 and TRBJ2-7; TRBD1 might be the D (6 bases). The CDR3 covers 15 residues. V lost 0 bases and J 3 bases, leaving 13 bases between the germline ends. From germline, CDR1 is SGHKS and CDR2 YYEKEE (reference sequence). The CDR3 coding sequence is TGTGCCAGCAGCTTGGATGTCAGGGGCCTCTACGAGCAGTACTTC. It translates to CASSLDVRGLYEQYF.

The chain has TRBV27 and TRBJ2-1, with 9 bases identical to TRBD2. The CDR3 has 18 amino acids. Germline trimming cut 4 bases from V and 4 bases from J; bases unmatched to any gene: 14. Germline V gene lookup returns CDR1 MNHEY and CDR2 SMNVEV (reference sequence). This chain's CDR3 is CASSSTGVAGAGYNEQFF. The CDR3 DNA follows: TGTGCCAGCAGTTCGACCGGTGTAGCGGGAGCGGGGTACAATGAGCAGTTCTTC.

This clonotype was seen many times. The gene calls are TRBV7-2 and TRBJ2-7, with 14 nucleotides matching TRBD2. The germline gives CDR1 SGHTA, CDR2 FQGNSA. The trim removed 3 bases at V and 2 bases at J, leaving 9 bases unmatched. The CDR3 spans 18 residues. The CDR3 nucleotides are TGTGCCAGCAGCTTGGGACTAGCGGGGGCGAGAAGACCCTACGAGCAGTACTTC. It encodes CASSLGLAGARRPYEQYF. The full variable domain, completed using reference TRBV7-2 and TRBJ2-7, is GAGVSQSPSNKVTEKGKDVELRCDPISGHTALYWYRQSLGQGLEFLIYFQGNSAPDKSGLPSDRFSAERTGGSVSTLTIQRTQQEDSAVYLCASSLGLAGARRPYEQYFGPGTRLTVT.